The text below deals with one T cell receptor (beta chain). Method: immunoSEQ multiplex PCR; TCRdb's copy keeps in-frame clones and lacks some. The table shows around 25,000 clones, with roughly 82% occurring only once. These data belong to a study of OX40 agonist ivuxolimab in advanced cancers. Study summary: Patients were given ivuxolimab, an antibody that agonizes OX40 (CD134). Ivuxolimab was delivered to patients intravenously every 2 weeks at doses spanning 0.01 to 10 mg/kg. People who had prior anti-PD-1, anti-PD-L1 or anti-CTLA-4 therapy could take part, and approximately 44% had some.

Blood got drawn at baseline, again on cycle 4 day 1, and then on cycle 7 day 1. The CDR3 sequence is 14 residues long. V lost 5 bases and J lost 2, with 13 bases in between. Germline loops: CDR1 MDHEN, CDR2 SYDVKM. This chain uses TRBV28 with TRBJ2-7, with D unresolved. The material was CD4+ or CD8+ T cells sorted from blood, obtained in a trial of the OX40 agonist ivuxolimab. The receptor comes from an adult with an advanced solid tumor such as melanoma, head and neck, liver or kidney cancer. CDR3 nucleotide sequence: TGTGCCAGCAGTCTTCGGGCGCCCACCTACGAGCAGTACTTC. Translated: CASSLRAPTYEQYF.